The sequence of this T cell receptor beta chain was determined in a study of T cells in women clearing cervical HPV infection. Across the study: Case blood was drawn a median about 150 days after lesion detection. Study results and caveats: Controls had more TRBV6-7 (approximately 0.16%) than cases (roughly 0.11%). CIN3+ cases had significantly higher TCR richness than controls; evenness did not differ.

Cervical HPV DNA detected by MY09/MY11 PCR, typed by dot-blot. Details on this clone: The antigen is undetermined. The read is 3 residues too short to cover the CDR3 end, so that end is filled in from the germline J gene.

With 6 bases clipped from V and 1 base from J, the junction kept 7 bases outside the gene matches. This CDR3 contains 16 residues. Germline V lookup: CDR1 SGHVS, CDR2 FQNEAQ. Clones were sequenced by immunoSEQ multiplex PCR, and TCRdb holds only the in-frame ones, with some missing. Found here are about 20,000 clones; the top ten clones hold approximately 5%. Sequencing was done on a sample of blood buffy coat. This TCR was recovered from a woman aged 18 to 69 with a cervical HPV16 infection that either progressed to CIN3+ or cleared (not recorded which). The V gene is TRBV7-8, the J gene TRBJ2-2, with 8 bases aligning to TRBD1. CDR3 sequence: CASSQWGQENTGELFF. Partial CDR3 DNA: TGTGCCAGCAGTCAATGGGGACAGGAGAACACCGGGGAG. Drawing the rest from reference TRBV7-8 and TRBJ2-2, the complete variable domain is GAGVSQSPRYKVAKRGQDVALRCDPISGHVSLFWYQQALGQGPEFLTYFQNEAQLDKSGLPSDRFFAERPEGSVSTLKIQRTQQEDSAVYLCASSQWGQENTGELFFGEGSRLTVL.